The rows below give T cell receptor beta chains drawn from one sample of a study of CD8 T cells in ankylosing spondylitis. TCRdb re-analysed the 5' RACE reads in MiXCR, keeping a single row per CDR3 protein. The sample includes some 840,000 distinct CDR3 sequences, 10% to 15% of them seen just once. The source material was blood, either unsorted or a sorted T cell fraction (not recorded which). These receptor sequences come from a male donor with ankylosing spondylitis. CDR3s include the opening cysteine and the closing phenylalanine or tryptophan. D genes are given only for firm matches. Only part of the rows carry a size: once, few, many, or a class if the clone is expanded.

abundance: -; v_gene: TRBV15; d_gene: -; j_gene: TRBJ2-7; CDR3aa: CATSRERHYEQYF; CDR3nt: TGTGCCACCAGCAGAGAGCGGCACTACGAGCAGTACTTC
abundance: -; v_gene: TRBV9; d_gene: -; j_gene: TRBJ1-1; CDR3aa: CASSGRRGGRAFF; CDR3nt: TGTGCCAGCAGCGGACGCCGCGGGGGGAGAGCTTTCTTT
abundance: -; v_gene: TRBV24-1; d_gene: -; j_gene: TRBJ2-3; CDR3aa: CATSASTDTQYF; CDR3nt: TGTGCCACCAGTGCTTCAACAGATACGCAGTATTTT
abundance: few; v_gene: TRBV29-1; d_gene: -; j_gene: TRBJ1-2; CDR3aa: CSVGVRQANYGYTF; CDR3nt: TGCAGCGTTGGGGTTCGTCAGGCTAACTATGGCTACACCTTC
abundance: few; v_gene: TRBV12-3/TRBV12-4; d_gene: TRBD2; j_gene: TRBJ2-7; CDR3aa: CASSFGGGIGEQYF; CDR3nt: TGTGCCAGCAGTTTTGGGGGGGGTATCGGCGAGCAGTACTTC
abundance: -; v_gene: TRBV27; d_gene: -; j_gene: TRBJ1-3; CDR3aa: CASRLTFSGNTIYF; CDR3nt: TGTGCCAGCCGCCTGACCTTCTCTGGAAACACCATATATTTT
abundance: few; v_gene: TRBV24-1; d_gene: -; j_gene: TRBJ2-6; CDR3aa: CATSEYRGGANVLTF; CDR3nt: TGTGCCACCAGTGAATACCGTGGGGGGGCCAACGTCCTGACTTTC
abundance: -; v_gene: TRBV5-1; d_gene: -; j_gene: TRBJ1-1; CDR3aa: CASSFWGGNTEAFF; CDR3nt: TGCGCCAGCAGCTTTTGGGGCGGAAACACTGAAGCTTTCTTT
abundance: few; v_gene: TRBV10-1; d_gene: -; j_gene: TRBJ2-1; CDR3aa: CASSEDSEGQFF; CDR3nt: TGCGCCAGCAGTGAGGACAGTGAAGGGCAGTTCTTC
abundance: few; v_gene: TRBV6-1; d_gene: -; j_gene: TRBJ1-6; CDR3aa: CASRGLYNSPLHF; CDR3nt: TGTGCCAGCAGGGGGCTTTATAATTCACCCCTCCACTTT
abundance: -; v_gene: TRBV11-2; d_gene: TRBD1; j_gene: TRBJ1-1; CDR3aa: CASSLWVGGWGAEAFF; CDR3nt: TGTGCCAGCAGCTTATGGGTAGGGGGCTGGGGCGCTGAAGCTTTCTTT
abundance: -; v_gene: TRBV21-1; d_gene: -; j_gene: TRBJ2-7; CDR3aa: CASSPPLRAYYEQYF; CDR3nt: TGTGCCAGCAGCCCCCCCCTGCGGGCTTACTACGAGCAGTACTTC
abundance: -; v_gene: TRBV6-2/TRBV6-3; d_gene: TRBD2; j_gene: TRBJ2-5; CDR3aa: CASRVAGAETQYF; CDR3nt: TGTGCCAGCAGGGTAGCGGGAGCGGAGACCCAGTACTTC
abundance: many; v_gene: TRBV27; d_gene: -; j_gene: TRBJ1-1; CDR3aa: CASSLSRNTEAFF; CDR3nt: TGTGCCAGCAGCTTAAGCAGGAACACTGAAGCTTTCTTT
abundance: -; v_gene: TRBV27; d_gene: -; j_gene: TRBJ2-6; CDR3aa: CASSLKRLANVLTF; CDR3nt: TGTGCCAGCAGTTTAAAGAGGCTGGCCAACGTCCTGACTTTC
abundance: many; v_gene: TRBV29-1; d_gene: TRBD1; j_gene: TRBJ1-3; CDR3aa: CSVGSGGHSGNTIYF; CDR3nt: TGCAGCGTTGGTTCAGGGGGCCACTCTGGAAACACCATATATTTT
abundance: few; v_gene: TRBV11-2; d_gene: TRBD2; j_gene: TRBJ2-4; CDR3aa: CASRRLAGRGKNIQYF; CDR3nt: TGTGCCAGCAGACGACTAGCGGGAAGAGGCAAAAACATTCAGTACTTC
abundance: -; v_gene: TRBV11-1; d_gene: -; j_gene: TRBJ1-1; CDR3aa: CASSLPTRGPEMNTEAFF; CDR3nt: TGTGCCAGCAGCTTGCCTACCCGGGGACCAGAGATGAACACTGAAGCTTTCTTT
abundance: -; v_gene: TRBV6-5; d_gene: -; j_gene: TRBJ1-2; CDR3aa: CASSYSHRIYYGYTF; CDR3nt: TGTGCCAGCAGTTACTCCCACAGGATCTACTATGGCTACACCTTC
abundance: few; v_gene: TRBV10-3; d_gene: -; j_gene: TRBJ1-5; CDR3aa: CAISTDRGQDQPQHF; CDR3nt: TGTGCCATCAGTACTGACCGGGGGCAGGATCAGCCCCAGCATTTT
abundance: few; v_gene: TRBV20-1; d_gene: -; j_gene: TRBJ1-2; CDR3aa: CSARQGNGNGYTF; CDR3nt: TGCAGTGCTAGACAGGGAAACGGGAATGGCTACACCTTC
abundance: few; v_gene: TRBV29-1; d_gene: -; j_gene: TRBJ2-2; CDR3aa: CSVANREVGGELFF; CDR3nt: TGCAGCGTAGCCAACAGGGAGGTCGGCGGGGAGCTGTTTTTT
abundance: many; v_gene: TRBV20-1; d_gene: -; j_gene: TRBJ2-3; CDR3aa: CSAREMSTDTQYF; CDR3nt: TGCAGTGCTAGAGAAATGAGCACAGATACGCAGTATTTT
abundance: few; v_gene: TRBV2; d_gene: -; j_gene: TRBJ1-6; CDR3aa: CASSAAEGRWSPLHF; CDR3nt: TGTGCCAGCAGCGCAGCAGAGGGACGATGGTCACCCCTCCACTTT
abundance: few; v_gene: TRBV6-2/TRBV6-3; d_gene: -; j_gene: TRBJ2-7; CDR3aa: CASSYYGSYEQYF; CDR3nt: TGTGCCAGCAGTTACTACGGCTCCTACGAGCAGTACTTC
abundance: -; v_gene: TRBV10-3; d_gene: -; j_gene: TRBJ1-6; CDR3aa: CAISVGGGSPLHF; CDR3nt: TGTGCCATCAGTGTGGGGGGCGGATCACCCCTCCACTTT
abundance: few; v_gene: TRBV20-1; d_gene: TRBD1; j_gene: TRBJ1-6; CDR3aa: CSAREGQGLSWPLHF; CDR3nt: TGCAGTGCTAGAGAGGGACAGGGGCTTAGTTGGCCCCTCCACTTT
abundance: -; v_gene: TRBV6-1; d_gene: -; j_gene: TRBJ1-1; CDR3aa: CASSAEGDTEAFF; CDR3nt: TGTGCCAGCAGTGCGGAGGGGGACACTGAAGCTTTCTTT
abundance: -; v_gene: TRBV7-9; d_gene: TRBD1; j_gene: TRBJ2-7; CDR3aa: CASTFLTGDHEQYF; CDR3nt: TGTGCCAGCACCTTCCTTACAGGGGATCACGAGCAGTACTTC
abundance: -; v_gene: TRBV5-1; d_gene: -; j_gene: TRBJ2-1; CDR3aa: CASSTGTFGNEQFF; CDR3nt: TGCGCCAGCAGCACCGGGACGTTCGGTAATGAGCAGTTCTTC
abundance: -; v_gene: TRBV20-1; d_gene: TRBD1; j_gene: TRBJ1-1; CDR3aa: CSAPGEGAESLKAEAFF; CDR3nt: TGCAGTGCTCCCGGGGAGGGGGCGGAATCACTAAAAGCTGAAGCTTTCTTT
abundance: -; v_gene: TRBV20-1; d_gene: -; j_gene: TRBJ1-4; CDR3aa: CSARDSIGKLFF; CDR3nt: TGCAGTGCTAGAGATTCGATCGGAAAACTGTTTTTT
abundance: many; v_gene: TRBV12-3/TRBV12-4; d_gene: -; j_gene: TRBJ1-5; CDR3aa: CASSPRQTSNQPQHF; CDR3nt: TGTGCCAGCAGTCCCCGACAGACTAGCAATCAGCCCCAGCATTTT
abundance: many; v_gene: TRBV20-1; d_gene: -; j_gene: TRBJ2-7; CDR3aa: CSARPPSDRLSYEQYF; CDR3nt: TGCAGTGCTAGACCCCCCTCGGACAGACTATCCTACGAGCAGTACTTC
abundance: few; v_gene: TRBV30; d_gene: -; j_gene: TRBJ2-3; CDR3aa: CAWSLWGTSTDTQYF; CDR3nt: TGTGCCTGGAGCCTTTGGGGGACTAGCACAGATACGCAGTATTTT
abundance: -; v_gene: TRBV20-1; d_gene: -; j_gene: TRBJ1-4; CDR3aa: CSAIQGNNEKLFF; CDR3nt: TGCAGTGCTATTCAGGGAAATAATGAAAAACTGTTTTTT
abundance: few; v_gene: TRBV6-2/TRBV6-3; d_gene: TRBD2; j_gene: TRBJ2-5; CDR3aa: CASSYRTSGMGETQYF; CDR3nt: TGTGCCAGCAGTTACCGGACTAGCGGGATGGGAGAGACCCAGTACTTC
abundance: once; v_gene: TRBV4-2; d_gene: TRBD2; j_gene: TRBJ2-3; CDR3aa: CASSQDWAGRLAGTDTQYF; CDR3nt: TGTGCCAGCAGCCAAGATTGGGCAGGGAGACTAGCGGGCACAGATACGCAGTATTTT
abundance: few; v_gene: TRBV7-2; d_gene: -; j_gene: TRBJ2-5; CDR3aa: CASSPDPSVETQYF; CDR3nt: TGTGCCAGCAGCCCGGACCCGAGCGTCGAGACCCAGTACTTC
abundance: few; v_gene: TRBV5-1; d_gene: TRBD1; j_gene: TRBJ2-7; CDR3aa: CASSSQGQGITYEQYF; CDR3nt: TGCGCCAGCAGCTCGCAAGGACAGGGGATAACCTACGAGCAGTACTTC
abundance: -; v_gene: TRBV27; d_gene: TRBD1; j_gene: TRBJ2-7; CDR3aa: CASSPRDSITYEQYF; CDR3nt: TGTGCCAGCAGTCCCAGGGACAGCATAACCTACGAGCAGTACTTC
abundance: -; v_gene: TRBV27; d_gene: TRBD1; j_gene: TRBJ1-5; CDR3aa: CASSGTAYQPQHF; CDR3nt: TGTGCCAGCAGTGGGACAGCCTATCAGCCCCAGCATTTT
abundance: -; v_gene: TRBV5-1; d_gene: -; j_gene: TRBJ2-5; CDR3aa: CASSRIPGVETQYF; CDR3nt: TGCGCCAGCAGCAGAATCCCGGGTGTGGAGACCCAGTACTTC
abundance: -; v_gene: TRBV5-1; d_gene: -; j_gene: TRBJ1-2; CDR3aa: CASSLVGLDGYTF; CDR3nt: TGCGCCAGCAGCTTGGTGGGGCTCGATGGCTACACCTTC
abundance: few; v_gene: TRBV27; d_gene: TRBD1; j_gene: TRBJ2-7; CDR3aa: CASGYRGDEQYF; CDR3nt: TGTGCCAGCGGTTACAGGGGGGACGAGCAGTACTTC
abundance: few; v_gene: TRBV10-3; d_gene: TRBD1; j_gene: TRBJ1-6; CDR3aa: CAISGTGGFYNSPLHF; CDR3nt: TGTGCCATCAGTGGAACAGGGGGATTCTATAATTCACCCCTCCACTTT
abundance: -; v_gene: TRBV12-5; d_gene: TRBD1; j_gene: TRBJ2-3; CDR3aa: CASGWGQLTDTQYF; CDR3nt: TGTGCTAGTGGGTGGGGACAGCTTACAGATACGCAGTATTTT
abundance: -; v_gene: TRBV10-3; d_gene: -; j_gene: TRBJ2-5; CDR3aa: CAIRKDYQETQYF; CDR3nt: TGTGCCATCAGGAAGGACTACCAAGAGACCCAGTACTTC